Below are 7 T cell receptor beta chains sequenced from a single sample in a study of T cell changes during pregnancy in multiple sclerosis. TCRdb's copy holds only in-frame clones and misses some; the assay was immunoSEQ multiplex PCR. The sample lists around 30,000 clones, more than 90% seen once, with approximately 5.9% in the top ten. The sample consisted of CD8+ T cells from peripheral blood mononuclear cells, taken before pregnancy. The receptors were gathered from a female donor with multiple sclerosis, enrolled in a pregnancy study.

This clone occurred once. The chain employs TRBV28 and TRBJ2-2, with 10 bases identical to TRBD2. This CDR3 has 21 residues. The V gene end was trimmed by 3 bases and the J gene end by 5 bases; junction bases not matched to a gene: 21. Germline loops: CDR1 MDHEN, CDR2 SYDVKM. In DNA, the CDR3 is TGTGCCAGCAGTTTTGGGCTAGCGGGAGACCCACCTACTCCATGGACCGGGGAGCTGTTTTTT. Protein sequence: CASSFGLAGDPPTPWTGELFF. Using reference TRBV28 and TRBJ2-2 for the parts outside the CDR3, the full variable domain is DVKVTQSSRYLVKRTGEKVFLECVQDMDHENMFWYRQDPGLGLRLIYFSYDVKMKEKGDIPEGYSVSREKKERFSLILESASTNQTSMYLCASSFGLAGDPPTPWTGELFFGEGSRLTVL.

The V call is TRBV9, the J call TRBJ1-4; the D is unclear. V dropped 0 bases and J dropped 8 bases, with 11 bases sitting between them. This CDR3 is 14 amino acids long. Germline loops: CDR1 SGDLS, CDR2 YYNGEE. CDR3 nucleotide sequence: TGTGCCAGCAGCGTAGGACCGAGGGAAGAAAAACTGTTTTTT. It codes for CASSVGPREEKLFF.

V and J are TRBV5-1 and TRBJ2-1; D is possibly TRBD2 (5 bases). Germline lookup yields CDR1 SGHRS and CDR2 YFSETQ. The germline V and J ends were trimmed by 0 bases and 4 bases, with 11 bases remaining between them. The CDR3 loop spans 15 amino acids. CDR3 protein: CASSLETIRYNEQFF. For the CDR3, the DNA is TGCGCCAGCAGCTTGGAGACTATCCGATACAATGAGCAGTTCTTC.

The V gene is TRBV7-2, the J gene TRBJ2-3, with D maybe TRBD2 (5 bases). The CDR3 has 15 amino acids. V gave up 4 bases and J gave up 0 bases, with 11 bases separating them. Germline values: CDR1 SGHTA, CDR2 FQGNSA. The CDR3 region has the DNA TGTGCCAGCAGCTCACTAGAATGGAGCACAGATACGCAGTATTTT. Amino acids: CASSSLEWSTDTQYF.

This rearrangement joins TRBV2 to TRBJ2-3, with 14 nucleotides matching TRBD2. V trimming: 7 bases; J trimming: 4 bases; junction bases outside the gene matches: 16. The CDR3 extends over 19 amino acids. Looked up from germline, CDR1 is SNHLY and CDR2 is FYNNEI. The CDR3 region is CASIQAGLAGGRGADTQYF. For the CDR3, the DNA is TGTGCCAGCATCCAGGCCGGACTAGCGGGAGGTCGGGGCGCAGATACGCAGTATTTT. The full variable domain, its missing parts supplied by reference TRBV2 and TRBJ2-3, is EPEVTQTPSHQVTQMGQEVILRCVPISNHLYFYWYRQILGQKVEFLVSFYNNEISEKSEIFDDQFSVERPDGSNFTLKIRSTKLEDSAMYFCASIQAGLAGGRGADTQYFGPGTRLTVL.

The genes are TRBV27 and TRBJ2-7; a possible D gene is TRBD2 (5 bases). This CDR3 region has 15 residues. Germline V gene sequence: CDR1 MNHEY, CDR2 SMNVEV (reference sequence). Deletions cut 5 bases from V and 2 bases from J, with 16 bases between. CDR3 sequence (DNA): TGTGCCAGCAGTCCGACTACCCTAGCTACCTACGAGCAGTACTTC. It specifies CASSPTTLATYEQYF.

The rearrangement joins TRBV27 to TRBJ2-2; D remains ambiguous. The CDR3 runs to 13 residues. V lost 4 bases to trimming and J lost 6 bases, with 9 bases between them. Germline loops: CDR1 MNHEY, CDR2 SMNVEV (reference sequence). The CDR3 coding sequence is TGTGCCAGCAGTTCGGGTTTCCCCGGGGAGCTGTTTTTT. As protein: CASSSGFPGELFF.